This T cell receptor beta chain was profiled in a study of early T cells in non-severe SARS-CoV-2 infection. On the study more broadly: Unpaired chains resulted from sequencing bulk RNA of unsorted whole blood.

Study results and caveats: Reliance on VDJdb matching favored anti-spike CD8 responses; private and CD4 specificities were missed.

Individual cDNA molecules were tagged with unique molecular identifiers, the study reported. TCRdb re-called the 5' RACE reads with MiXCR, one entry per CDR3 protein. The sample consists of 55,000 or so distinct CDR3 sequences, under 14% of them appearing once. Many counts were recorded for this clonotype. Its antigen is unidentified. This clonotype was sampled from an adult who was a healthcare worker with PCR-confirmed SARS-CoV-2 infection or an uninfected control (not recorded which). Sequenced: whole blood.

CDR3 in amino acids: CASSRPGTGSADTQYF. CDR3 nucleotides: TGTGCCAGCAGTCGGCCCGGGACAGGGTCCGCAGATACGCAGTATTTT. The rearrangement joins TRBV5-4 to TRBJ2-3, with 9 bases fitting TRBD1. Germline V lookup: CDR1 SGHNT, CDR2 YYREEE (reference sequence). Trimming took 5 bases from V and 4 from J; bases not matched to a gene: 11. The CDR3 covers 16 residues.